This T cell receptor (beta chain) is from a study of shared clonotypes between healthy human individuals. Cells designated naive CD8 were CD45RO-negative and were positively selected for CCR7, with terminally differentiated effector memory CD45RA+ cells excluded. In replicate PCRs of sorted subsets, 150 to 200 ng DNA, about 30,000 T cell genomes, was used. As handled by the study authors: Junction-only sequences produced by ImmunoSEQ had no quality scores, so filtering differed. Generated by immunoSEQ multiplex PCR, the TCRdb table keeps only in-frame clones and is missing some. V and J calls and clone size are copied from that table; D and trimming were computed from the DNA. This table has just over 2,000,000 clones, less than 95% appearing once. Germline V gene lookup returns CDR1 MNHEY and CDR2 SMNVEV (reference sequence). V shed 5 bases and J 5 bases; nucleotides not matched to a gene: 6. CDR3 length: 14 residues.

In regard to this clone: Its antigen is unidentified. The same CDR3 also results from other DNA sequences found in this sample.

General study results and limits: Across four donors, naive CD4 shared 5% to 6.5%, naive CD8 under 4%, memory CD4 roughly 2.3%, memory CD8 0.4%. The study drew on few donors, limiting represented genetic and exposure-history diversity.

This chain joins TRBV27 and TRBJ2-7; 10 bases are shared with TRBD1. Material for sequencing was naive CD8+ T cells sorted from blood. This TCR came from a man younger than 35 in good health. The CDR3 DNA reads as TGTGCCAGCAGTCCGGGACAGGGGCTCCACGAGCAGTACTTC. Translation: CASSPGQGLHEQYF.